The 14 T cell receptor beta chains given below trace back to one sample, sequenced in a study of T cell responses to AZD1222 COVID-19 vaccine. Measured with immunoSEQ multiplex PCR; TCRdb has only the in-frame clones, and not every one. The sample records fewer than 200,000 clones, 85% to 90% being singletons. Specimen: peripheral blood, collected on day 0 of AZD1222 vaccination. All receptors come from an adult in good health.

This clone has a single count. The chain combines TRBV27 with TRBJ1-6, with D unresolved. The CDR3 spans 15 residues. Trimming shortened V by 0 bases and J by 8 bases, and 11 bases separated the two germline ends. Per germline, CDR1 MNHEY and CDR2 SMNVEV (reference sequence). The CDR3 nucleotides read TGTGCCAGCAGTTTATCGGGCCGGGTAGATTCACCCCTCCACTTT. This gives the protein CASSLSGRVDSPLHF.

V is TRBV12-3 or TRBV12-4 and J is TRBJ2-5; a weak D match, TRBD1 (6 bases). This CDR3 comprises 13 residues. Trimming took off 6 bases at V and 4 bases at J, with 12 bases between the two ends. CDR3 in amino acids: CASRPGVGETQYF. CDR3 DNA: TGTGCCAGCAGACCAGGGGTGGGAGAGACCCAGTACTTC.

The sample holds one count of this clone. The genes are TRBV3-1 (or the pseudogene TRBV3-2) and TRBJ2-1; D is unresolved. The CDR3 has 13 residues. V lost 2 bases and J 7 bases, leaving 9 bases between the germline ends. Germline-derived CDR1 and CDR2 are LGHDT and YNNKEL (reference sequence). CDR3 sequence reads: CASSQPPGNEQFF. The CDR3 DNA follows: TGTGCCAGCAGCCAACCCCCCGGGAATGAGCAGTTCTTC.

The chain joins TRBV5-1 to TRBJ1-3, with 10 nucleotides matching TRBD1. After removal of 3 bases from V and 3 bases from J, the junction contained 12 bases not matched to a gene. The CDR3 extends over 18 amino acids. Germline V gene data show CDR1 as SGHRS and CDR2 as YFSETQ. CDR3 DNA sequence: TGCGCCAGCAGCTCTAACTTCGGACAGGGGGTTGGTGGAAACACCATATATTTT. Encoded protein: CASSSNFGQGVGGNTIYF.

This rearrangement joins TRBV7-9 to TRBJ1-4; D is unclear. CDR3 length: 12 amino acids. CDR1 and CDR2 from the germline V gene are SEHNR and FQNEAQ (reference sequence). Between the trimmed V and J ends, which lost 5 bases and 5 bases, there was a span of 6 bases. The CDR3 DNA sequence: TGTGCCAGCAGCCCGAACAATGAAAAACTGTTTTTT. Translating gives CASSPNNEKLFF.

The chain carries TRBV2 and TRBJ2-3, with TRBD2 as a possible D gene (6 bases). Germline V gene data show CDR1 as SNHLY and CDR2 as FYNNEI. This CDR3 comprises 12 residues. V was clipped by 11 bases and J by 2 bases, with 11 bases between them. The CDR3 bases are TGTGCCCGGGGCGGGAACACAGATACGCAGTATTTT. Its protein product is CARGGNTDTQYF.

The chain couples TRBV19 to TRBJ2-4; 7 bases are a match to TRBD1. CDR1 and CDR2 (germline): LNHDA, SQIVND (reference sequence). CDR3 length: 17 residues. Germline trimming cut 4 bases from V and 1 base from J; bases unmatched to any gene: 10. The CDR3 reads CASSKPRDSWAKNIQYF. CDR3 DNA: TGTGCCAGTAGTAAGCCACGGGACAGCTGGGCCAAAAACATTCAGTACTTC.

The table lists this clone with a few counts. The chain carries TRBV28 and TRBJ1-6; unclear D gene. The V gene lost 6 bases and the J gene lost 14 bases, with 11 bases spanning the gap. The CDR3 consists of 11 residues. Looked up from germline, CDR1 is MDHEN and CDR2 is SYDVKM. The CDR3 region is CASSPHKALHF. CDR3 sequence (DNA): TGTGCCAGCAGCCCACATAAGGCCCTCCACTTT.

The chain combines TRBV7-2 with TRBJ2-5; TRBD2 is a possible D gene (5 bases). Germline V lookup: CDR1 SGHTA, CDR2 FQGNSA. This CDR3 comprises 11 residues. The V end lost 2 bases, the J end lost 7 bases, and 5 bases lay between the germline ends. In nucleotides, the CDR3 is TGTGCCAGCAGCTTACGGGGGACCCAGTACTTC. Amino acids: CASSLRGTQYF.

The gene calls are TRBV6-1 and TRBJ1-2; 7 bases fit TRBD1. V dropped 2 bases and J dropped 2; count of bases not matched to a gene: 11. Germline values: CDR1 MNHNS, CDR2 SASEGT. The CDR3 length is 17 residues. The CDR3 bases are TGTGCCAGCAGTGAAACGGGACAGCTCCTGGGGAACTATGGCTACACCTTC. It translates to CASSETGQLLGNYGYTF.

This clone was seen once. The chain has TRBV28 and TRBJ1-5, with a tentative D call TRBD1 (6 bases). The CDR3 covers 16 residues. Trimming cost V 6 bases and J 2 bases, with 17 bases left between them. Germline loops: CDR1 MDHEN, CDR2 SYDVKM. This CDR3 reads CASRDAGEGGNQPQHF. The CDR3 bases are TGTGCCAGCAGGGACGCAGGGGAGGGTGGCAATCAGCCCCAGCATTTT.

The gene calls are TRBV4-2 and TRBJ2-5, with D perhaps matching TRBD2 (6 bases). The CDR3 runs 15 residues. Trimming removed 1 base from V and 1 base from J, with 10 bases in between. CDR1 LGHNA and CDR2 YNFKEQ come from the germline V gene. CDR3 in amino acids: CASSQGRGAQETQYF. The CDR3, as DNA: TGTGCCAGCAGCCAAGGGCGGGGAGCCCAAGAGACCCAGTACTTC.

V gene TRBV28 combines with J gene TRBJ2-2, with a tentative D call TRBD1 (6 bases). Trimming removed 8 bases at V and 2 bases at J, with 12 bases between. This CDR3 has 14 amino acids. Per the germline V gene, CDR1 is MDHEN and CDR2 is SYDVKM. CDR3 loop: CASVQGRNTGELFF. The CDR3 DNA sequence: TGTGCCAGCGTACAGGGACGTAACACCGGGGAGCTGTTTTTT. The variable domain in full, completed from reference TRBV28 and TRBJ2-2, reads DVKVTQSSRYLVKRTGEKVFLECVQDMDHENMFWYRQDPGLGLRLIYFSYDVKMKEKGDIPEGYSVSREKKERFSLILESASTNQTSMYLCASVQGRNTGELFFGEGSRLTVL.

J is TRBJ1-2 and V is TRBV6-5; 7 positions match TRBD1. CDR3 size: 14 residues. Germline loops: CDR1 MNHEY, CDR2 SVGAGI. The V segment lost 7 bases and the J segment 6 bases; nucleotides outside the gene matches: 11. The CDR3 loop reads CASTQRDRRNGYTF. DNA of the CDR3: TGTGCCAGCACTCAGAGGGACAGAAGAAATGGCTACACCTTC.